The 10 T cell receptor beta chains below come from one sample, sequenced in a study of cytomegalovirus exposure and HLA in healthy donors. Produced via immunoSEQ multiplex PCR; TCRdb's table is partial and in-frame only. The table has 300,000 to 450,000 clones, 86% seen once. The sequencing input was PBMCs. All receptors derive from a woman under 30 in good health and CMV-seronegative.

This clone was detected only once. The chain links TRBV19 to TRBJ2-7, with D possibly TRBD2 on 6 matching bases. This CDR3 spans 15 amino acids. V was cut by 5 bases and J by 3 bases, with 17 bases left in between. The germline V gene encodes CDR1 LNHDA and CDR2 SQIVND (reference sequence). The CDR3 DNA is TGTGCCAGTAGTTCGCGAACGGGACTGAACTACGAGCAGTACTTC. Amino acid sequence: CASSSRTGLNYEQYF.

The chain carries TRBV28 and TRBJ2-7, with 13 bases identical to TRBD2. Germline V lookup: CDR1 MDHEN, CDR2 SYDVKM. The V segment lost 8 bases and the J segment 5 bases; nucleotides outside the gene matches: 3. The CDR3 spans 13 residues. The CDR3 protein is CASGLAGAHEQYF. In nucleotides, the CDR3 is TGTGCCAGCGGACTAGCGGGAGCCCACGAGCAGTACTTC.

This rearrangement joins TRBV6-1 to TRBJ1-2; no definite D call. The CDR3 extends over 20 amino acids. Trimming removed 0 bases at V and 4 bases at J, with 27 bases between. CDR1 and CDR2 (germline): MNHNS, SASEGT. Here the CDR3 DNA reads TGTGCCAGCAGTGAAGCTTTCGCTCAGGTCAAAACACCCCCGGTCTATGGCTACACCTTC. Residues: CASSEAFAQVKTPPVYGYTF.

V gene TRBV27 combines with J gene TRBJ1-5; a weak D match, TRBD1 (5 bases). The CDR3 length is 18 residues. Germline assignment: CDR1 MNHEY and CDR2 SMNVEV (reference sequence). Trimming cost V 2 bases and J 3 bases, with 20 bases left between them. The CDR3 loop reads CASSLQGGAAGSNQPQHF. CDR3 nucleotides: TGTGCCAGCAGTTTACAGGGAGGGGCAGCGGGCTCCAATCAGCCCCAGCATTTT.

V and J are TRBV28 and TRBJ2-7, with 7 nucleotides matching TRBD2. With 11 bases clipped from V and 5 bases from J, the junction kept 12 bases outside the gene matches. Looked up from germline, CDR1 is MDHEN and CDR2 is SYDVKM. The CDR3 is 13 residues long. CDR3 nucleotide sequence: TGTGCCTATGGGGGGGTTGATTCCCACGAGCAGTACTTC. Protein: CAYGGVDSHEQYF.

The V and J genes are TRBV19 and TRBJ1-5; D gene uncertain. V lost 3 bases, J lost 6 bases, and 9 bases lay in between. CDR1 and CDR2 (germline): LNHDA, SQIVND (reference sequence). The CDR3 consists of 13 residues. The CDR3 DNA reads as TGTGCCAGTAGTATGGAGTTGGGTCAGCCCCAGCATTTT. It codes for CASSMELGQPQHF.

The chain links TRBV14 to TRBJ2-1; D may be TRBD1 (5 bases). V lost 0 bases and J 6 bases, leaving 15 bases between the germline ends. Germline values: CDR1 SGHDN, CDR2 FVKESK. The length of the CDR3 is 16 residues. The CDR3 region has the DNA TGTGCCAGCAGCCAAGATCTGGGGCCGTGGGGCAATGAGCAGTTCTTC. The encoded protein is CASSQDLGPWGNEQFF.

This clone was seen only once. This chain connects TRBV28 to TRBJ1-1; D gene uncertain. The CDR3 spans 16 residues. V was cut by 2 bases and J by 1 base, with 14 bases left in between. Germline CDR1 reads MDHEN; CDR2 reads SYDVKM. CDR3 sequence (DNA): TGTGCCAGCAGTTTACGTCAGACACGATCGAACACTGAAGCTTTCTTT. It specifies CASSLRQTRSNTEAFF.

This rearrangement joins TRBV19 to TRBJ1-4; the D is unclear. From germline, CDR1 is LNHDA and CDR2 SQIVND (reference sequence). The CDR3 runs to 16 residues. The ends were cut back, 5 bases at V and 4 bases at J, with 17 bases in the middle. CDR3 residues: CASSPVAARGNEKLFF. The CDR3 DNA reads as TGTGCCAGTAGTCCGGTGGCCGCACGGGGTAATGAAAAACTGTTTTTT. The entire variable domain, with the rest obtained from reference TRBV19 and TRBJ1-4, is as follows: DGGITQSPKYLFRKEGQNVTLSCEQNLNHDAMYWYRQDPGQGLRLIYYSQIVNDFQKGDIAEGYSVSREKKESFPLTVTSAQKNPTAFYLCASSPVAARGNEKLFFGSGTQLSVL.

The V gene is TRBV28, the J gene TRBJ2-7; 9 bases match TRBD2. The CDR3 totals 14 residues. Germline CDR1 reads MDHEN; CDR2 reads SYDVKM. The V and J ends lost 7 bases and 5 bases, in that order; junction bases with no gene match: 9. The CDR3 sequence is CASNSGLALNEQYF. DNA for the CDR3: TGTGCCAGCAACTCGGGACTAGCTCTAAACGAGCAGTACTTC.